A selection of T cell receptor beta chains follows, all from one sample in a study of post-analysis software for immune sequencing data. Via MiXCR, TCRdb re-called the PCR reads, giving one row per CDR3 protein. The data show hundreds of thousands of distinct CDR3 sequences, with about 53% seen just once and 4% to 5.5% held by the top ten. Material for sequencing was blood. These receptor sequences come from a girl aged 10 to 17 with multiple sclerosis. Both conserved end residues are part of each CDR3. D genes are given only for firm matches. Size tells how often a clone was seen (once, few, many) or the class of an expanded clone, and some rows leave it out.

CDR3	DNA	V	J	D	length	size
CASSQDSSWNEKLFF	TGCGCCAGCAGCCAAGATAGCAGTTGGAATGAAAAACTGTTTTTT	TRBV4-1	TRBJ1-4	.	15	once
CSASSADFVGEGGYTF	TGCAGTGCTAGCTCGGCAGACTTCGTTGGGGAAGGAGGCTACACCTTC	TRBV20-1	TRBJ1-2	.	16	.
CSARGSSGPFYNEQFF	TGCAGTGCTAGAGGCTCTAGCGGGCCCTTCTACAATGAGCAGTTCTTC	TRBV20-1	TRBJ2-1	TRBD2	16	.
CASKRTGVDDEQFF	TGCGCCAGCAAGAGGACAGGGGTGGATGATGAGCAGTTCTTC	TRBV5-1	TRBJ2-1	TRBD1	14	.
CSAPSGRDGTQYF	TGCAGTGCCCCTAGCGGGAGGGACGGTACGCAGTATTTT	TRBV20-1	TRBJ2-3	TRBD2	13	few
CATAPGLVNEQYF	TGTGCCACCGCCCCAGGGTTGGTAAACGAGCAGTACTTC	TRBV6-6	TRBJ2-7	.	13	.
CASSLAGELYGYTF	TGTGCCAGCAGTTTAGCGGGTGAACTCTATGGCTACACCTTC	TRBV12-3/TRBV12-4	TRBJ1-2	.	14	few
CAISEAGGSFDYGYTF	TGTGCCATCAGTGAAGCAGGGGGCTCTTTTGACTATGGCTACACCTTC	TRBV10-3	TRBJ1-2	TRBD1	16	few
CASSSGTGLDEQYF	TGTGCCAGCAGCTCCGGGACAGGGCTTGACGAGCAGTACTTC	TRBV7-3	TRBJ2-7	TRBD1	14	.
CSARDPGLGWQYF	TGCAGTGCTAGAGATCCGGGACTAGGTTGGCAGTACTTC	TRBV20-1	TRBJ2-5	TRBD2	13	many
CASSEVHYNFYEQYF	TGTGCCAGCAGTGAAGTCCACTACAACTTTTACGAGCAGTACTTC	TRBV6-1	TRBJ2-7	.	15	few
CSVVSGNYGYTF	TGCAGCGTTGTGTCTGGGAACTATGGCTACACCTTC	TRBV29-1	TRBJ1-2	.	12	.
CASSPEASGSYNEQFF	TGTGCCAGCAGCCCGGAGGCTAGCGGATCCTACAATGAGCAGTTCTTC	TRBV12-3/TRBV12-4	TRBJ2-1	TRBD2	16	.
CSARGVGMEGNEQFF	TGCAGTGCTAGGGGTGTCGGGATGGAAGGTAATGAGCAGTTCTTC	TRBV20-1	TRBJ2-1	.	15	.
CASSYSLASGRAITYEQYF	TGTGCCAGCAGTTACTCTTTAGCTAGCGGGAGGGCCATCACCTACGAGCAGTACTTC	TRBV6-2/TRBV6-3	TRBJ2-7	TRBD2	19	.
CASSLDRGRGNEKLFF	TGTGCCAGCAGCTTAGACAGGGGGCGCGGTAATGAAAAACTGTTTTTT	TRBV13	TRBJ1-4	TRBD1	16	.
CASSLLFSGANVLTF	TGTGCCAGCAGCTTACTGTTCTCTGGGGCCAACGTCCTGACTTTC	TRBV5-5	TRBJ2-6	.	15	.
CSVQGGAYEQYF	TGCAGCGTCCAAGGAGGGGCCTACGAGCAGTACTTC	TRBV29-1	TRBJ2-7	.	12	few
CASSSQVKWYEQYF	TGTGCCAGCAGTTCACAGGTTAAGTGGTACGAGCAGTACTTC	TRBV2	TRBJ2-7	.	14	.
CASSSQGRYGYTF	TGTGCCAGCAGTTCACAGGGTCGGTATGGCTACACCTTC	TRBV12-3/TRBV12-4	TRBJ1-2	.	13	.
CSVAETSYEQYF	TGCAGCGTGGCCGAGACGAGCTACGAGCAGTACTTC	TRBV29-1	TRBJ2-7	.	12	.
CASSLVDRAGDTF	TGTGCCAGCAGTTTAGTCGACAGGGCTGGCGACACCTTC	TRBV12-3/TRBV12-4	TRBJ1-2	TRBD1	13	few
CASSTWTSEKIQYF	TGTGCCAGCAGCACTTGGACTAGCGAAAAGATTCAGTACTTC	TRBV7-2	TRBJ2-4	TRBD2	14	.
CASSPSLEHGEQYF	TGTGCCAGCAGCCCCTCTTTGGAGCACGGCGAGCAGTACTTC	TRBV7-6	TRBJ2-7	.	14	.
CAISEGLMNTEAFF	TGTGCCATCAGTGAGGGGTTGATGAACACTGAAGCTTTCTTT	TRBV10-3	TRBJ1-1	.	14	.
CAISPGLSGANVPTF	TGTGCCATCAGTCCAGGGCTCTCTGGGGCCAACGTCCCGACTTTC	TRBV10-3	TRBJ2-6	.	15	.
CASSQGATSENEQFF	TGTGCCAGCAGCCAAGGAGCGACTAGTGAAAATGAGCAGTTCTTC	TRBV14	TRBJ2-1	.	15	.
CASSARTAEQFF	TGTGCCAGCAGCGCCAGGACAGCAGAGCAGTTCTTC	TRBV7-9	TRBJ2-1	.	12	.
CSAKGSSYNSPLHF	TGTAGTGCCAAAGGGAGCTCCTATAATTCACCCCTCCACTTT	TRBV20-1	TRBJ1-6	.	14	.
CASSILAGMTYNEQFF	TGTGCCAGTAGTATCCTGGCCGGGATGACCTACAATGAGCAGTTCTTC	TRBV19	TRBJ2-1	.	16	.
CSVEAPRANHTEAFF	TGCAGCGTTGAAGCTCCCCGGGCGAATCACACTGAAGCTTTCTTT	TRBV29-1	TRBJ1-1	.	15	.
CASSPKTGTGDEKLFF	TGTGCCAGCAGCCCCAAAACCGGGACAGGGGATGAAAAACTGTTTTTT	TRBV3-1	TRBJ1-4	TRBD1	16	.
CASTSCPYEQYF	TGTGCCAGCACCTCGTGTCCTTACGAGCAGTACTTC	TRBV7-9	TRBJ2-7	.	12	.
CASSSGLRGEKLFF	TGTGCCAGCAGCTCCGGGCTCCGGGGTGAAAAACTGTTTTTT	TRBV7-2	TRBJ1-4	.	14	.
CASRSEYTDTQYF	TGTGCCAGCAGATCAGAGTACACAGATACGCAGTATTTT	TRBV7-2	TRBJ2-3	.	13	.
CASSRDDGSPRYEQYF	TGTGCCAGCAGTAGAGACGACGGATCACCGCGCTACGAGCAGTACTTC	TRBV7-9	TRBJ2-7	.	16	.
CSANPNRGTDTQYF	TGCAGTGCTAACCCGAACCGGGGGACAGATACGCAGTATTTT	TRBV20-1	TRBJ2-3	.	14	.
CASSPGLSGTQYF	TGTGCCAGCAGTCCCGGACTGAGCGGGACCCAGTACTTC	TRBV28	TRBJ2-5	.	13	.
CASSETAGGEKETQYF	TGTGCCAGCAGTGAGACAGCGGGAGGCGAGAAAGAGACCCAGTACTTC	TRBV6-1	TRBJ2-5	TRBD2	16	few
CASSWARVTGTYEQYF	TGCGCCAGCAGCTGGGCGCGGGTTACGGGGACCTACGAGCAGTACTTC	TRBV5-1	TRBJ2-7	.	16	few
CASKRERNTYGYTF	TGTGCCAGCAAACGGGAGCGAAACACCTATGGCTACACCTTC	TRBV6-5	TRBJ1-2	.	14	.
CASSTFLVAGARYNEQFF	TGTGCCAGCAGTACCTTCCTAGTAGCGGGGGCCCGCTACAATGAGCAGTTCTTC	TRBV2	TRBJ2-1	TRBD2	18	.
CSVEALEVSSYNEQFF	TGCAGCGTTGAAGCCCTAGAGGTGAGCTCCTACAATGAGCAGTTCTTC	TRBV29-1	TRBJ2-1	.	16	.
CSVRGQPNQPQHF	TGCAGTGTCAGGGGACAGCCAAATCAGCCCCAGCATTTT	TRBV20-1	TRBJ1-5	TRBD1	13	.